This paragraph reports one T cell receptor beta chain. In germline, CDR1 is MNHEY, CDR2 SVGAGI. V shed 6 bases and J shed 9 bases, with 9 bases lying between them. The CDR3 extends over 11 amino acids. As for treatment: oral pan-JAK inhibitor, 5-10 mg twice daily. Specimens obtained from alopecia areata patients comprised lesional scalp punch biopsies and peripheral blood. The data belong to a study of CD8+ T cells in alopecia areata. Study summary: At a dose of 5 to 10 mg twice daily, oral tofacitinib was given to treated patients.

Investigators isolated RNA and reverse transcribed it into cDNA to act as the sequencing template. Repertoires were generated with immunoSEQ multiplex PCR, while TCRdb's copy carries only in-frame clones and drops some. The data contain under 130,000 clones, 86% of them singletons. This clonotype was obtained from a human donor with alopecia areata. The specimen comprised CD8+ T cells sorted from blood, sampled around week 30, from a patient treated with tofacitinib. The chain joins TRBV6-5 to TRBJ2-1; D uncertain. The CDR3 region has the DNA TGTGCCAGCAGGAATAGCCTTGAGCAGTTCTTC. It codes for CASRNSLEQFF.